A selection of T cell receptor beta chains follows, all from one sample in a study of blood T cells in healthy people across ages. TCRdb recomputed calls from the 5' RACE reads with MiXCR, one row per CDR3 protein. The data contain 700,000 to 800,000 distinct CDR3 sequences, roughly 44% of them seen just once; the ten biggest clones take up around 20%. The sequenced sample consisted of blood. These receptors came from a woman aged 60-75 years in good health. CDR3s include the opening cysteine and the closing phenylalanine or tryptophan. The order of the fields is V gene, J gene, clone size, CDR3 protein. Only some rows state a clone size, as once, few, many or a class for expanded clones.

TRBV12-3/TRBV12-4,TRBJ2-7,few,CASSLSTEPYEQYF
TRBV12-3/TRBV12-4,TRBJ2-1,NA,CASSLGQGLRHEQFF
TRBV27,TRBJ1-1,NA,CATRRGGENTEAFF
TRBV7-3,TRBJ2-1,NA,CASCQGQGGYNEQFF
TRBV2,TRBJ1-1,few,CASSVKRNTEAFF
TRBV20-1,NA,NA,CSARDLEYAYEQYF
TRBV4-2,TRBJ2-3,NA,CASSPEDNTQYF
TRBV20-1,TRBJ2-5,few,CSARDPGTAQETQYF
TRBV9,TRBJ1-3,few,CASSVATGQLSGNTIYF
TRBV4-1,TRBJ1-1,few,CASSPQAGGVNTEAFF
TRBV7-2,TRBJ1-2,NA,CASSLLRDRGPYGYTF
TRBV10-3,TRBJ1-5,many,CATGTQNSNQPQHF
TRBV7-6,TRBJ2-1,NA,CASSGTSGKGNEQFF
TRBV4-3,TRBJ2-3,NA,CASSQGSPRLGPITDTQYF
TRBV3-1,TRBJ2-1,NA,CASSRRAGESYNEQFF
TRBV18,TRBJ2-3,NA,CASSPTGGSRGDTQYF
TRBV7-3,TRBJ2-7,NA,CASSPGQPHSYEQYF
TRBV11-1,TRBJ1-2,few,CASSLGQIYTF
TRBV20-1,TRBJ1-6,few,CSADPGQGMFNSPLHF
TRBV12-3/TRBV12-4,TRBJ2-2,NA,CASSLGFIGELFF
TRBV20-1,TRBJ2-5,NA,CSAQGSSGIVGETQYF
TRBV20-1,TRBJ1-1,NA,CSAPGHPNTEAFF
TRBV12-3/TRBV12-4,TRBJ1-5,NA,CASSLINNQPQHF
TRBV7-3,TRBJ2-5,NA,CASSPGFGTHQETQYF
TRBV20-1,TRBJ2-3,many,CSARDFRLGTGVFTDTQYF
TRBV19,TRBJ2-1,few,CASSTGERAYNEQFF
TRBV9,TRBJ2-4,NA,CASSVAGSGRVNIRYF
TRBV6-2/TRBV6-3,TRBJ2-7,NA,CASRTMISGGQYF
TRBV11-2,TRBJ2-5,many,CASSRQGLEETQYF
TRBV24-1,NA,few,CATSDLGTYEQYF
TRBV6-5,TRBJ1-5,few,CASSETGVNQPQHF
TRBV6-1,TRBJ2-3,many,CASSIFSGGSDTQYF
TRBV29-1,TRBJ2-7,many,CSVELEAGSGYEQYF
TRBV15,TRBJ2-3,few,CATSRDARGGVGTDTQYF
TRBV5-1,TRBJ2-2,once,CASSLASGTNTGELFF
TRBV15,TRBJ2-7,NA,CATSSGGDSGSYEQYF
TRBV27,TRBJ2-3,NA,CASRSGGIRDTQYF
TRBV6-6,TRBJ2-7,NA,CASSTFYEQYF
TRBV9,TRBJ2-1,NA,CASSVSPGGGGNDNEQFF
TRBV5-1,TRBJ2-1,few,CASSSLAGLRNEQFF
TRBV20-1,TRBJ2-3,once,CSARPTSGRFTDTQYF
TRBV13,TRBJ2-3,NA,CASSERQGARTDTQYF
TRBV9,TRBJ2-7,many,CASSVGWGQTYEQYF
TRBV20-1,TRBJ2-5,many,CSARSTSAGETQYF
TRBV3-1,TRBJ2-7,NA,CASSQRQGPSYEQYF
TRBV29-1,TRBJ2-2,NA,CSVEGRGLAGVGELFF
TRBV28,TRBJ1-1,NA,CASSLGRGYTEAFF
TRBV5-1,TRBJ1-2,NA,CASSLVWDRGYTF
TRBV5-1,TRBJ2-5,NA,CASSLRSSAQETQYF
TRBV7-2,TRBJ1-2,many,CASSPGPLYGYTF
TRBV10-1,TRBJ2-7,NA,CASSEDLVVYEQYF
TRBV7-9,NA,few,CASSLATSGGGIEQYF
TRBV6-2/TRBV6-3,TRBJ1-6,NA,CASKGGTSYNSPLHF
TRBV20-1,TRBJ1-6,NA,CSAPDSPIDNSPLHF